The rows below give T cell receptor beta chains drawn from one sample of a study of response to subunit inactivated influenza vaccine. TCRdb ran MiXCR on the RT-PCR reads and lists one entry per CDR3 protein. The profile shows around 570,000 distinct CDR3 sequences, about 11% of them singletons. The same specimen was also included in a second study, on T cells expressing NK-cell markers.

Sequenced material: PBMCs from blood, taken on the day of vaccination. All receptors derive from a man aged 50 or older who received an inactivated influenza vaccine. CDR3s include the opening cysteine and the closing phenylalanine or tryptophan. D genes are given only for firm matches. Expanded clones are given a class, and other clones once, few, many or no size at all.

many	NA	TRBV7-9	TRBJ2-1	TGTGCCAGCAGCCCTCTAGGGGATCGATTCAATGAGCAGTTCTTC	CASSPLGDRFNEQFF
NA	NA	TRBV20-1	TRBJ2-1	TGCAGTGCTAGAGCACGCCCTAGGCGGGACCTCCGCTACAATGAGCAGTTCTTC	CSARARPRRDLRYNEQFF
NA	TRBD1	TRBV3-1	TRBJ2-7	TGTGCCAGCAGCCGCGGGACAGGGGAGTACGAGCAGTACTTC	CASSRGTGEYEQYF
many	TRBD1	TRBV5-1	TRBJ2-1	TGCGCCAGCAGCTTGGGGGGACAGGGACCCTACAATGAGCAGTTCTTC	CASSLGGQGPYNEQFF
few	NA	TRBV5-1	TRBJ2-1	TGCGCCAGCAGCTTGGGACCCGACTACAATGAGCAGTTCTTC	CASSLGPDYNEQFF
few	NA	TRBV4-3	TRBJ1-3	TGCGCCAGCAGCCAGGGGGGTAATGCTGGAAACACCATATATTTT	CASSQGGNAGNTIYF
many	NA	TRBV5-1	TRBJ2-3	TGCGCCAGCAGCTTAGGACTATCCACAGATACGCAGTATTTT	CASSLGLSTDTQYF
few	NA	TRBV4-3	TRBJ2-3	TGCGCCAGCAGCCAAGATAAAGGAGGTACGCAGTATTTT	CASSQDKGGTQYF
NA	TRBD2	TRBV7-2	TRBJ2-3	TGTGCCAGCAGCTTTAGCGGGGGGGCCCACACAGATACGCAGTATTTT	CASSFSGGAHTDTQYF
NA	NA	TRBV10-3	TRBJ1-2	TGTGCCATCAGTGTGGGGGAATCGGGCGGCTACACCTTC	CAISVGESGGYTF
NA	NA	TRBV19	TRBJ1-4	TGTGCCAGTAGTAGACGCCAGGGAAAACTGTTTTTT	CASSRRQGKLFF
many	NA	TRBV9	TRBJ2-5	TGTGCCAGCAGCGTAGGTCCCAGCATCCAAGAGACCCAGTACTTC	CASSVGPSIQETQYF
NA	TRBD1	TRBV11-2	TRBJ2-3	TGTGCCACTACGGGGGCGAGACAGGGGACAGATACGCAGTATTTT	CATTGARQGTDTQYF
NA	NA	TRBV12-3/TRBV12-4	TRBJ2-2	TGTGCCAGCAGCTCCCTCTTGGGAGCGAACACCGGGGAGCTGTTTTTT	CASSSLLGANTGELFF